A single T cell receptor beta chain is shown here with its context. Its antigen is undetermined. The data were obtained in a study of cytomegalovirus exposure and HLA in healthy donors. Findings and caveats of the study: In the analysis, some V segments, TRBV6-2 and TRBV6-3 included, were excluded as indistinguishable. Follow-up analysis later connected one missense variant in DCLRE1C with trimming of TCR beta V- and J-genes. Earlier results showed most TCR beta V segments being productive about 87% or about 30% of the time.

A multiplex PCR was run with 60 Vbeta primers and 13 Jbeta primers. Data came from immunoSEQ multiplex PCR; TCRdb stores just in-frame clones and leaves some out. The profile shows more than 150,000 clones, 80% of them singletons. Germline values: CDR1 SGHVS, CDR2 FNYEAQ. Trimming took 5 bases from V and 0 from J; bases not matched to a gene: 10. CDR3 length: 18 amino acids. Though nominally healthy at sampling, donors likely had unrecorded immune exposures. V gene TRBV7-6 combines with J gene TRBJ2-2; 9 nucleotides agree with TRBD2. This TCR came from a boy under 18 in good health and CMV-seronegative. The sequencing sample was made of PBMCs. Here the CDR3 reads CASSPFASGRPNTGELFF. The CDR3, as DNA: TGTGCCAGCAGCCCCTTCGCAAGCGGGAGGCCGAACACCGGGGAGCTGTTTTTT.